This entry lists 11 T cell receptor beta chains sequenced from one sample in a study of T-cell memory formation after mild COVID-19. From the 5' RACE reads, TCRdb called clonotypes with MiXCR, one entry per CDR3 protein. The data contain 200,000 or so distinct CDR3 sequences, roughly 10% of them singletons. Sequencing was performed on PBMCs or a T cell subset sorted from them (not recorded which). The receptors were gathered from a man between 18 and 35 years old who had mild COVID-19 (a few samples of this study predate the infection). Cell type and time point are not known.

This clonotype was recorded many times. The genes are TRBV2 and TRBJ1-4; 8 bases match TRBD1. The V gene end was trimmed by 7 bases and the J gene end by 5 bases; junction bases not matched to a gene: 3. The CDR3 covers 13 residues. Germline CDR1 reads SNHLY; CDR2 reads FYNNEI. The CDR3 coding sequence is TGTGCCAGCACCGGGACAGGCAATGAAAAACTGTTTTTT. Encoded protein: CASTGTGNEKLFF. Filled out from reference TRBV2 and TRBJ1-4, the complete variable domain reads EPEVTQTPSHQVTQMGQEVILRCVPISNHLYFYWYRQILGQKVEFLVSFYNNEISEKSEIFDDQFSVERPDGSNFTLKIRSTKLEDSAMYFCASTGTGNEKLFFGSGTQLSVL.

The chain combines TRBV7-3 with TRBJ2-5; 8 positions match TRBD2. The CDR3 has 16 residues. The germline V gene encodes CDR1 SGHTA and CDR2 FQGTGA. After removal of 0 bases from V and 5 bases from J, the junction contained 8 bases not matched to a gene. The CDR3 coding sequence is TGTGCCAGCAGCTTAACGGGTGCGGGGGGCGAGGAGACCCAGTACTTC. Translated: CASSLTGAGGEETQYF.

The chain employs TRBV18 and TRBJ2-7, with D uncertain. V lost 3 bases, J lost 3 bases, and 9 bases lay in between. The length of the CDR3 is 13 residues. The germline gives CDR1 KGHSH, CDR2 LQKENI. The chain's CDR3 is CASSPVTDYEQYF. Here the CDR3 DNA reads TGTGCCAGCTCACCGGTCACAGACTACGAGCAGTACTTC.

The sample holds a few counts of this clonotype. The J gene is TRBJ2-7, the V gene TRBV4-3, with 9 bases fitting TRBD2. The CDR3 totals 16 residues. Germline V gene sequence: CDR1 LGHNA, CDR2 YSLEER. V dropped 2 bases and J dropped 3; count of bases not matched to a gene: 8. CDR3 sequence: CASSQTLTSGRYEQYF. In DNA form, the CDR3 reads TGCGCCAGCAGCCAAACCCTGACTAGCGGCCGCTACGAGCAGTACTTC.

This clonotype was observed many times. The rearrangement uses TRBV20-1 and TRBJ2-7, with TRBD2 as a possible D gene (5 bases). Germline V gives CDR1 DFQATT, CDR2 SNEGSKA (reference sequence). CDR3 length: 12 amino acids. Trimming took 0 bases from V and 5 from J, leaving 8 bases between them. The CDR3 coding sequence is TGCAGTGCTAGAGATCCGGGAAACGAGCAGTACTTC. Encoded protein: CSARDPGNEQYF.

This clonotype was observed at least ten times. The rearrangement links TRBV5-1 to TRBJ2-1; D ambiguous. V dropped 0 bases and J dropped 10 bases, with 8 bases sitting between them. CDR1 SGHRS and CDR2 YFSETQ come from the germline V gene. This CDR3 is 12 amino acids long. The CDR3 DNA follows: TGCGCCAGCAGCTTGGAGGGTGGAGAGCAGTTCTTC. Translation gives CASSLEGGEQFF. Drawing the rest from reference TRBV5-1 and TRBJ2-1, the complete variable domain is KAGVTQTPRYLIKTRGQQVTLSCSPISGHRSVSWYQQTPGQGLQFLFEYFSETQRNKGNFPGRFSGRQFSNSRSEMNVSTLELGDSALYLCASSLEGGEQFFGPGTRLTVL.

The sample holds a few counts of this clonotype. The CDR3 is CASSDDADTQYF. For the CDR3, the DNA is TGTGCCAGCAGTGATGACGCAGATACGCAGTATTTT. The chain has TRBV2 and TRBJ2-3; D unclear. The CDR3 covers 12 residues. Germline CDR1 reads SNHLY; CDR2 reads FYNNEI. V gave up 3 bases and J gave up 4 bases, with 5 bases separating them.

This chain links TRBV6-6 with TRBJ1-3, with TRBD1 as a possible D gene (6 bases). The V end lost 0 bases, the J end lost 0 bases, and 12 bases lay between the germline ends. CDR3 length: 17 residues. CDR1 MNHNY and CDR2 SVGAGI come from the germline V gene (reference sequence). CDR3 bases: TGTGCCAGCAGTTACTCGGGGGGCGGGAGCTCTGGAAACACCATATATTTT. It is translated as CASSYSGGGSSGNTIYF.

This chain links TRBV7-2 with TRBJ1-1; 9 bases fit TRBD1. V lost 5 bases and J lost 3; bases outside the gene matches: 4. Germline CDR1 is SGHTA and CDR2 is FQGNSA. The CDR3 has 14 residues. CDR3 sequence (DNA): TGTGCCAGCAGCCCTAGGACAGGGGACACTGAAGCTTTCTTT. This translates into CASSPRTGDTEAFF.

This clonotype was detected only a few times. The chain combines TRBV3-1 with TRBJ2-2, with D tentatively TRBD2 (5 bases). Per the germline V gene, CDR1 is LGHDT and CDR2 is YNNKEL (reference sequence). The CDR3 has 16 amino acids. The V end lost 0 bases, the J end lost 6 bases, and 14 bases lay between the germline ends. The CDR3 loop reads CASSQDWRGSAGELFF. As DNA, the CDR3 is TGTGCCAGCAGCCAAGATTGGCGAGGGAGCGCCGGGGAGCTGTTTTTT.

V gene TRBV7-8 combines with J gene TRBJ1-1; D is perhaps TRBD1 (5 bases). V was pared by 5 bases and J by 0 bases, with 13 bases between. CDR3 length: 15 residues. Germline-derived CDR1 and CDR2 are SGHVS and FQNEAQ. This CDR3 reads CASSRYGGLNTEAFF. The CDR3, as DNA: TGTGCCAGCAGCCGATATGGGGGGTTGAACACTGAAGCTTTCTTT.